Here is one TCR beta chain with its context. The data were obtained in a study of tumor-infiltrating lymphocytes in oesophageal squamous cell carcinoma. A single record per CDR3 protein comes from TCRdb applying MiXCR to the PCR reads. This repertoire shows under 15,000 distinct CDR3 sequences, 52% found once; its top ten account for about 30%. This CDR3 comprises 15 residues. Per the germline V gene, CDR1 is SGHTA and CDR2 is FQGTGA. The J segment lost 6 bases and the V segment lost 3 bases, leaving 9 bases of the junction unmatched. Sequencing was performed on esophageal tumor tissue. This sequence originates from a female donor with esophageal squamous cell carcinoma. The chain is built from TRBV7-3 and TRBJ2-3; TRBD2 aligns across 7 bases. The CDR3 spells CASSFLAGVGDTQYF. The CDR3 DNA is TGTGCCAGCAGCTTTCTTGCGGGAGTCGGGGATACGCAGTATTTT. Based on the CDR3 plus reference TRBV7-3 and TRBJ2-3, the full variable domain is GAGVSQTPSNKVTEKGKYVELRCDPISGHTALYWYRQSLGQGPEFLIYFQGTGAADDSGLPNDRFFAVRPEGSVSTLKIQRTERGDSAVYLCASSFLAGVGDTQYFGPGTRLTVL.